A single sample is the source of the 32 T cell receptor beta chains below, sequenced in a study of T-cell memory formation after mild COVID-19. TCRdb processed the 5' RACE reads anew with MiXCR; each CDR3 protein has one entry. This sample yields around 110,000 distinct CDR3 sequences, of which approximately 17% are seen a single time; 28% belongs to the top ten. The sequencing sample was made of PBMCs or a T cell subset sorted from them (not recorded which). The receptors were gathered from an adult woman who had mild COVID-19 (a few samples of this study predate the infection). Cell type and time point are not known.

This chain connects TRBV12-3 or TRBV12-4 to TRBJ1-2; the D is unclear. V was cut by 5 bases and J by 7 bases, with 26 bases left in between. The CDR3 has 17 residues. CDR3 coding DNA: TGTGCCAGCAGTCCACTATTGACGGAGTACCGGGGAGGTGGCTACACCTTC. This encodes CASSPLLTEYRGGGYTF.

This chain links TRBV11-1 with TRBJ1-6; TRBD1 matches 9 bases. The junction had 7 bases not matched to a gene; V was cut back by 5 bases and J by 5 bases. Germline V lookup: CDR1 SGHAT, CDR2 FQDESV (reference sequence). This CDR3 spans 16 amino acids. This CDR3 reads CASSRRDREDNSPLHF. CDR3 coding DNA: TGTGCCAGCAGCCGCCGGGACAGGGAGGATAATTCACCCCTCCACTTT.

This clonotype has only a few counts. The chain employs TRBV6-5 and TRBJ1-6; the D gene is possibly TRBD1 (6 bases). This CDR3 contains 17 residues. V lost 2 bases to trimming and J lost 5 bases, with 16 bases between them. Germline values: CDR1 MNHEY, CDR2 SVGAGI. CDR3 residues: CASSYATMGHDNSPLHF. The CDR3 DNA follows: TGTGCCAGCAGTTACGCGACAATGGGACACGATAATTCACCCCTCCACTTT.

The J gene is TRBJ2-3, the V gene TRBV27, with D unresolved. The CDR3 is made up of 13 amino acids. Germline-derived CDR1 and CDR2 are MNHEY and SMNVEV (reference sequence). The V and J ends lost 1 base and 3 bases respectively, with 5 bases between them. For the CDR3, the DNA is TGTGCCAGCAGTTTATATAGGACAGATACGCAGTATTTT. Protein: CASSLYRTDTQYF.

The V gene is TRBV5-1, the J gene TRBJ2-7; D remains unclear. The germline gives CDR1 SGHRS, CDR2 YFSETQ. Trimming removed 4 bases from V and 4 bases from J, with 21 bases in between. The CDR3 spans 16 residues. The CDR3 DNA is TGCGCCAGCAGCACGAGAGAATTGGGCAGTCGTTACGAGCAGTACTTC. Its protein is CASSTRELGSRYEQYF.

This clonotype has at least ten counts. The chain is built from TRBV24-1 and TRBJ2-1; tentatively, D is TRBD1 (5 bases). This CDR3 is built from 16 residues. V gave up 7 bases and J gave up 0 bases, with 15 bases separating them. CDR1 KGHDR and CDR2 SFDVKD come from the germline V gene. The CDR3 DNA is TGTGCCACCAGCGCCGAAAGGGGCTACTCCTACAATGAGCAGTTCTTC. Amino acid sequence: CATSAERGYSYNEQFF.

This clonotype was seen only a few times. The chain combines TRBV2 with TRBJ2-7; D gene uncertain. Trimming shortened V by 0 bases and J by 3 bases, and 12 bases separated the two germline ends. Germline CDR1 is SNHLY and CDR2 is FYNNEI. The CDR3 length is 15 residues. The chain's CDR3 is CASSEAQSYSYEQYF. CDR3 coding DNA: TGTGCCAGCAGTGAAGCCCAAAGCTACAGCTACGAGCAGTACTTC.

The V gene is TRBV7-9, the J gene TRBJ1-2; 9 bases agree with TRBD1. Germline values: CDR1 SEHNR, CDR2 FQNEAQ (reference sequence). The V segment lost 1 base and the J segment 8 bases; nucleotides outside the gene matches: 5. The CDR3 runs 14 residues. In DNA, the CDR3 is TGTGCCAGCAGCTTAGAGGGACAGGGACAAGGCTACACCTTC. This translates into CASSLEGQGQGYTF. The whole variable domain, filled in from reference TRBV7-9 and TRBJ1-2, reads DTGVSQNPRHKITKRGQNVTFRCDPISEHNRLYWYRQTLGQGPEFLTYFQNEAQLEKSRLLSDRFSAERPKGSFSTLEIQRTEQGDSAMYLCASSLEGQGQGYTFGSGTRLTVV.

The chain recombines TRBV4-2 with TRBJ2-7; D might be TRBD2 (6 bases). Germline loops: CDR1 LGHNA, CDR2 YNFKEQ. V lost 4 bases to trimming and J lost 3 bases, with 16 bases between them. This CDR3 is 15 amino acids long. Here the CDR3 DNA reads TGTGCCAGCAGCCTTCGGGACTCTGGGGGCTACGAGCAGTACTTC. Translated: CASSLRDSGGYEQYF.

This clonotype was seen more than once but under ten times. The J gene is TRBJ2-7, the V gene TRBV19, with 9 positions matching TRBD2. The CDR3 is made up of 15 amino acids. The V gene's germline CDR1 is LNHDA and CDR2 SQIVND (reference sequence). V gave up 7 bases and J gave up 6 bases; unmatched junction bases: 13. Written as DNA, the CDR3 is TGTGCCAGTACCCCCGGCAGCGGGAGGTCGGTCGAGCAGTACTTC. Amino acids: CASTPGSGRSVEQYF.

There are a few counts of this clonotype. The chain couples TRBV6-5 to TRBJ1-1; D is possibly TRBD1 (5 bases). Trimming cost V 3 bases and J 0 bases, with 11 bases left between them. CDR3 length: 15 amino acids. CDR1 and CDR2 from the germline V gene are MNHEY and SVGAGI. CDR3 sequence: CASSYPGLMNTEAFF. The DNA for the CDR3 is TGTGCCAGCAGTTATCCGGGGCTAATGAACACTGAAGCTTTCTTT.

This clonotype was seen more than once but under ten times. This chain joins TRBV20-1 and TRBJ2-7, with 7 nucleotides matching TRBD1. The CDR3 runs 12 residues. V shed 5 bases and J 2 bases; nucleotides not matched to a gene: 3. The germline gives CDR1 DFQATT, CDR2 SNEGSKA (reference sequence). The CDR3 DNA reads TGCAGTGCTCGGGACAGCGCCTACGAGCAGTACTTC. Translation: CSARDSAYEQYF.

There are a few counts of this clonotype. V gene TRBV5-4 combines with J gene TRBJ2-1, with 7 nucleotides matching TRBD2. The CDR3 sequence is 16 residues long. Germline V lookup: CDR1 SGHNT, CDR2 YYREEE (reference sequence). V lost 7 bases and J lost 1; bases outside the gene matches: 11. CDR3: CASQTGGASSYNEQFF. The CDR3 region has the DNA TGTGCCAGCCAGACGGGGGGAGCGAGTTCCTACAATGAGCAGTTCTTC.

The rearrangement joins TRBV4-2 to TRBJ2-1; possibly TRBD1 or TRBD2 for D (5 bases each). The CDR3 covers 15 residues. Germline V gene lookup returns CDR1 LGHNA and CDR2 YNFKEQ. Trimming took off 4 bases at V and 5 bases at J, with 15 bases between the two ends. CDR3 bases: TGTGCCAGCAGCCGACCGGGACGGGTAGACAATGAGCAGTTCTTC. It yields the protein CASSRPGRVDNEQFF.

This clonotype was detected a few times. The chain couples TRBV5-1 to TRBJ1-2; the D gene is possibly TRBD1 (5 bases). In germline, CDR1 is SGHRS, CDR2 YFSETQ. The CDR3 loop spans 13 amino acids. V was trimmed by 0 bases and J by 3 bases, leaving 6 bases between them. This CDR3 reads CASSLVGDYGYTF. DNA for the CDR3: TGCGCCAGCAGCTTGGTAGGGGACTATGGCTACACCTTC.

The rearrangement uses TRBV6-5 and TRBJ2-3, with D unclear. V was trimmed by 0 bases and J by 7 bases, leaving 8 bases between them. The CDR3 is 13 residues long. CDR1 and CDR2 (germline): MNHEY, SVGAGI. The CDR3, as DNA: TGTGCCAGCAGTTACTCGAGTCTGTATACGCAGTATTTT. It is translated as CASSYSSLYTQYF.

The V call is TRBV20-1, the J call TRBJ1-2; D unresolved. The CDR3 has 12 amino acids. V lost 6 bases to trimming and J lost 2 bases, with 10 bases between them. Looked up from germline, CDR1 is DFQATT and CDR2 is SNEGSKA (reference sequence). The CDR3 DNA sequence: TGCAGTGCCGCGGCGAGGAACTATGGCTACACCTTC. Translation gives CSAAARNYGYTF.

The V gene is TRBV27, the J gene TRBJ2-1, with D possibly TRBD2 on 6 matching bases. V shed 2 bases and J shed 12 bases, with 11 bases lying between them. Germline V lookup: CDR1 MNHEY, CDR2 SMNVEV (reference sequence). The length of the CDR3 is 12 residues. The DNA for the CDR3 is TGTGCCAGCAGTTTAGGGGGGTTGGGGCAGTTCTTC. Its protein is CASSLGGLGQFF.

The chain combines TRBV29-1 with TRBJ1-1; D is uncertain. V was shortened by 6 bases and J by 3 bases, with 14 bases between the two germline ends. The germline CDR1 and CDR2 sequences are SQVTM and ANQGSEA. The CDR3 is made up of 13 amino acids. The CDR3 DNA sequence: TGCAGCGTAGACCGTTCTGTGGACACTGAAGCTTTCTTT. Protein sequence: CSVDRSVDTEAFF.

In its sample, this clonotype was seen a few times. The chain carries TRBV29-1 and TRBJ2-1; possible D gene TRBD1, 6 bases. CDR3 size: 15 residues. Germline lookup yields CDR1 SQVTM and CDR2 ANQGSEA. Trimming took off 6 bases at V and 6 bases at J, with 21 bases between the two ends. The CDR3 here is CSVPGRDMLINEQFF. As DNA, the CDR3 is TGCAGCGTCCCAGGCCGGGACATGCTGATCAATGAGCAGTTCTTC.

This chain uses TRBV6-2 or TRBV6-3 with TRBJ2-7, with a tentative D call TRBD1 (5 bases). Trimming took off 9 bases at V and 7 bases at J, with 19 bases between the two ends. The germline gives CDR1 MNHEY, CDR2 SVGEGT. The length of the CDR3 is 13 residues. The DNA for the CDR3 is TGTGCCAGTAAGGAGCGTGACGCAGGGGAGCAGTACTTC. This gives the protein CASKERDAGEQYF.

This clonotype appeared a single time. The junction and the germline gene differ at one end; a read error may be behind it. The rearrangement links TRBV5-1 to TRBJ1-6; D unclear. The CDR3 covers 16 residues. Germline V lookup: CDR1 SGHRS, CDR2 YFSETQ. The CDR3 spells CASSPHVMVMNSPLHF. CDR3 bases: TGCGCCAGCAGCCCACATGTCATGGTCATGAATTCACCCCTACACTTT.

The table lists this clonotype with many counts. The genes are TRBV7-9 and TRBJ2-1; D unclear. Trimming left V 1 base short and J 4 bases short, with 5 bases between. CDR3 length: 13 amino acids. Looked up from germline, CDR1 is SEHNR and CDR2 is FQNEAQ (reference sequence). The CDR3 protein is CASSLETYNEQFF. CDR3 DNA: TGTGCCAGCAGCTTAGAGACTTACAATGAGCAGTTCTTC.

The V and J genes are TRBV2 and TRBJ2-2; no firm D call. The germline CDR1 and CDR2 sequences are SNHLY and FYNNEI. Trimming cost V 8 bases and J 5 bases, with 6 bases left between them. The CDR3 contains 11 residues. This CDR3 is CASPSTGELFF. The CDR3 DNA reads TGTGCCAGCCCTTCGACCGGGGAGCTGTTTTTT.

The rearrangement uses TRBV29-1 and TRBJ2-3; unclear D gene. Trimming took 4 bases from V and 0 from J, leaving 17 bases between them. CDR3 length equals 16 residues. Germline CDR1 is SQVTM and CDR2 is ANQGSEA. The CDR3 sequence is CSVAPLAETSTDTQYF. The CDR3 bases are TGCAGCGTTGCCCCTTTAGCCGAGACTAGCACAGATACGCAGTATTTT.

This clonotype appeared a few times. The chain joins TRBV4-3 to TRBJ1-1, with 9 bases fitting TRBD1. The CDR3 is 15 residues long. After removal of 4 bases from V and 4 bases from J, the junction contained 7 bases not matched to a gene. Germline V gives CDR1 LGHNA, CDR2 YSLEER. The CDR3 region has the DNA TGCGCCAGCAGCCTCGGACAGGGGACCATCACTGAAGCTTTCTTT. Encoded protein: CASSLGQGTITEAFF.

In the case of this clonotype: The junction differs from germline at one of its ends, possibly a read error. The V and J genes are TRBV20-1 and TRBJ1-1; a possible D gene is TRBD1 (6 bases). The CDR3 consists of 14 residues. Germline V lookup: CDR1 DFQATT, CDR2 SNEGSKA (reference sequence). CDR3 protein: CSASPGAGETEALF. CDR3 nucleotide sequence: TGCAGTGCTAGCCCAGGGGCAGGGGAGACTGAAGCTTTATTT.

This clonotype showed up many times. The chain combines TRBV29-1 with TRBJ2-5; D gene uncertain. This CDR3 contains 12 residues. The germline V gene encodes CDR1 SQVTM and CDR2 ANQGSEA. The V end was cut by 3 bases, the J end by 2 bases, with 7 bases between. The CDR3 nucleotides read TGCAGCGTTGAGGGGAATCAAGAGACCCAGTACTTC. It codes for CSVEGNQETQYF. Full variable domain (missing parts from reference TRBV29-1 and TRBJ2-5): SAVISQKPSRDICQRGTSLTIQCQVDSQVTMMFWYRQQPGQSLTLIATANQGSEATYESGFVIDKFPISRPNLTFSTLTVSNMSPEDSSIYLCSVEGNQETQYFGPGTRLLVL.

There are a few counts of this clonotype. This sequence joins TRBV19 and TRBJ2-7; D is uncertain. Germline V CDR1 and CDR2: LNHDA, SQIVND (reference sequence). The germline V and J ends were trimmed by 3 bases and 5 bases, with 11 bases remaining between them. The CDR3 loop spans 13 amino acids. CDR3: CASSMVFGNEQYF. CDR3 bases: TGTGCCAGTAGTATGGTGTTTGGGAACGAGCAGTACTTC.

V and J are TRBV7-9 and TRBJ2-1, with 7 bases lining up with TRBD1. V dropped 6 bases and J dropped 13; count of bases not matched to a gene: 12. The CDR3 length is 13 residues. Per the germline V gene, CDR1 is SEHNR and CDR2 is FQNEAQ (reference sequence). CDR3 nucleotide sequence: TGTGCCAGCAGTACTCCCCGGGACAGCTACCAGTTCTTC. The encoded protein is CASSTPRDSYQFF.

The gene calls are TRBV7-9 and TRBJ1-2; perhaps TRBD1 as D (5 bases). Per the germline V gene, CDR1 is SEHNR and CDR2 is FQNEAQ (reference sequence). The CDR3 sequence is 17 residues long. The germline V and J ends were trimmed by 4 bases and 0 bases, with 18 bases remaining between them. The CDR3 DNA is TGTGCCAGCAGCTCCCTCCCCTTGGGGGAAGCTAACTATGGCTACACCTTC. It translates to CASSSLPLGEANYGYTF.

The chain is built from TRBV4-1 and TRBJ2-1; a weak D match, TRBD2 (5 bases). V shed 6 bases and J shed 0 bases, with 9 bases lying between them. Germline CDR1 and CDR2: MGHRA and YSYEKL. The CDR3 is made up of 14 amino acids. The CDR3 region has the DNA TGCGCCAGCAGTCACGGAGGCTCCTACAATGAGCAGTTCTTC. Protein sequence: CASSHGGSYNEQFF.